Reported below is one T cell receptor beta chain. Antigen: not known. 13 Jbeta primers and 60 Vbeta primers were used for the PCR. Using immunoSEQ multiplex PCR, the repertoire was profiled, and TCRdb retains in-frame clones only, with some absent. This table holds fewer than 200,000 clones, around 80% found once. The data originate from a study of cytomegalovirus exposure and HLA in healthy donors. Overall study: Unique TCRs from HLA-typed donors, 80 million to 90 million of them, were held in an early data release.

Germline CDR1 LGHNA, CDR2 YSLEER. This CDR3 contains 16 residues. The V end lost 0 bases, the J end lost 0 bases, and 8 bases lay between the germline ends. Regarding the study as a whole: The study found most TCR sequences rare, yet found some public TCRs in many donors. In vitro confirmation showed a few CMV-associated chains to be CMV antigen specific. TRBV6-2, TRBV6-3 and some other V segments were excluded as indistinguishable.

What was sequenced was PBMCs. The clonotype was recovered from a man aged 35-49 years in good health and CMV-seropositive. The chain links TRBV4-3 to TRBJ2-2; D is perhaps TRBD2 (6 bases). Written as DNA, the CDR3 is TGCGCCAGCAGCCAAGAGCTAGCGACGAACACCGGGGAGCTGTTTTTT. Residues: CASSQELATNTGELFF.